This TCR beta chain was recovered during a study of neurological immune-mediated disorders. Regarding the study as a whole: The expanded clones of different subjects shared no CDR3 amino acid sequences (suggesting private repertoires in all groups). The level of TCR clonal expansion was highest in patients with HTLV-1-associated myelopathy and lowest in multiple sclerosis, where it fell below the level seen in healthy controls.

Indicated time point: longitudinal time-point 2. It was from 2 million PBMCs stored at -80 C that the unsorted libraries were obtained. This clonotype was detected ten times or more. Its antigen is not known. The V segment lost 6 bases and the J segment 3 bases; nucleotides outside the gene matches: 8. The CDR3 runs 16 residues. TCRdb re-called the 5' RACE reads through MiXCR, storing one row per CDR3 protein. The repertoire holds fewer than 40,000 distinct CDR3 sequences, with about 12% as singletons. The specimen was PBMCs. The chain employs TRBV12-3 or TRBV12-4 and TRBJ2-2; 9 bases line up with TRBD1. This clonotype originated in a woman in her thirties or forties in good health. CDR3 DNA sequence: TGTGCCAGCAGAGGACCGGGACAGGGAGACACCGGGGAGCTGTTTTTT. It encodes CASRGPGQGDTGELFF.